One T cell receptor (beta chain) is described in this entry. Prior autoimmune disease or systemic immunosuppression barred patients. The sample comes from a study of OX40 agonist ivuxolimab in advanced cancers. Clones were read by immunoSEQ multiplex PCR, and TCRdb kept only the in-frame ones, dropping some. The table shows over 75,000 clones, with 94% occurring only once. This sequence was found in an adult with an advanced solid tumor such as melanoma, head and neck, liver or kidney cancer. The material sequenced was CD4+ or CD8+ T cells sorted from blood, taken in a trial of the OX40 agonist ivuxolimab.

The CDR3 nucleotides read TGTGCCAGCAGCTTAGCGGAAAGGGGGATGAACACTGAAGCTTTCTTT. Its protein product is CASSLAERGMNTEAFF. V gene TRBV13 combines with J gene TRBJ1-1, with D maybe TRBD1 (6 bases). CDR1 and CDR2 from the germline V gene are PRHDT and FYEKMQ (reference sequence). The CDR3 is 16 amino acids. Trimming removed 1 base from V and 0 bases from J, with 12 bases in between.